This TCR beta chain originates from a study of OX40 agonist ivuxolimab in advanced cancers. V shed 6 bases, J shed 7 bases, and the junction held 13 bases outside the gene matches. Looked up from germline, CDR1 is MNHEY and CDR2 is SMNVEV (reference sequence). The CDR3 is 16 amino acids. TCRdb's table, derived via immunoSEQ multiplex PCR, lists solely in-frame clones and lacks some. The sample yields roughly 89,000 clones, over 80% seen once. Sampling of blood occurred at baseline, cycle 4 day 1, and cycle 7 day 1. The receptor was derived from an adult with an advanced solid tumor such as melanoma, head and neck, liver or kidney cancer. This chain connects TRBV27 to TRBJ2-1, with 9 positions matching TRBD1. The sequences come from CD4+ or CD8+ T cells sorted from blood, collected in a trial of the OX40 agonist ivuxolimab. This chain's CDR3 is CASSLVGDRVPNEQFF. The CDR3, as DNA: TGTGCCAGCAGCCTCGTTGGGGACAGGGTGCCAAATGAGCAGTTCTTC.